A single sample gave rise to the 3 T cell receptor beta chains below, sequenced in a study of blood T cell repertoires in COVID-19. Repertoires were generated with immunoSEQ multiplex PCR, while TCRdb's copy carries only in-frame clones and drops some. The sample records about 150,000 clones, roughly 89% being singletons. The sequenced material came from peripheral blood. These receptors all come from a man aged 25-40 years with COVID-19, enrolled during active disease.

The chain links TRBV5-1 to TRBJ2-1, with a tentative D call TRBD2 (5 bases). Germline V gene sequence: CDR1 SGHRS, CDR2 YFSETQ. Trimming shortened V by 4 bases and J by 2 bases, and 13 bases separated the two germline ends. The CDR3 covers 15 residues. The CDR3 reads CASSHTAGAYNEQFF. The CDR3 DNA sequence: TGCGCCAGCAGCCACACGGCGGGTGCCTACAATGAGCAGTTCTTC.

This clone was counted between two and nine times. One junction end disagrees with the germline gene, perhaps due to a read error. The chain is built from TRBV7-7 and TRBJ2-1, with TRBD2 identical over 8 bases. This CDR3 is built from 14 residues. CDR1 and CDR2 from the germline V gene are SSHAT and FNYEAQ (reference sequence). CDR3 protein: CASSLGPGGNEQFF. The CDR3 nucleotides read TGTGCTAGCAGCTTAGGACCGGGGGGGAATGAGCAGTTCTTC.

This rearrangement joins TRBV28 to TRBJ1-6; 9 nucleotides align to TRBD1. V gave up 2 bases and J gave up 14 bases; unmatched junction bases: 10. The germline CDR1 and CDR2 sequences are MDHEN and SYDVKM. The CDR3 has 15 amino acids. The DNA of the CDR3 is TGTGCCAGCAGTTTACGGACAGGGGCTCGAGCGGCCCTCCACTTT. Protein sequence: CASSLRTGARAALHF. The whole variable domain, filled in from reference TRBV28 and TRBJ1-6, reads DVKVTQSSRYLVKRTGEKVFLECVQDMDHENMFWYRQDPGLGLRLIYFSYDVKMKEKGDIPEGYSVSREKKERFSLILESASTNQTSMYLCASSLRTGARAALHFGNGTRLTVT.